This T cell receptor beta chain derives from a study of T cell responses to AZD1222 COVID-19 vaccine. Trimming removed 2 bases at V and 0 bases at J, with 8 bases between. Germline CDR1 and CDR2: SGHRS and YFSETQ. There are 14 residues in the CDR3. Method: immunoSEQ multiplex PCR; TCRdb's copy keeps in-frame clones and lacks some. The table includes about 97,000 clones, 86% detected once. Worth noting for this clone: What it binds is not known.

Study observations and caveats: At baseline, just five to seven AZD1222 recipients tested seropositive. Reports say nearly half of spike-specific TCRs go after unmutated variant regions.

V is TRBV5-1 and J is TRBJ1-1; D is undetermined. The TCR was taken from an adult in good health. The sample here was peripheral blood, taken on day 0 of AZD1222 vaccination. The DNA of the CDR3 is TGCGCCAGCAGCTTCGAAGGGATGAACACTGAAGCTTTCTTT. It yields the protein CASSFEGMNTEAFF.